A single sample is the source of the 9 T cell receptor beta chains below, sequenced in a study of T cell repertoires in cytomegalovirus infection. Each CDR3 protein gets one entry after TCRdb re-called the reads with MiXCR. The repertoire has more than 200,000 distinct CDR3 sequences, 8% to 9.5% of them found once; the top ten carry over 13%. Sequences were obtained from PBMCs. These receptors originate from a human donor in good health (CMV status not recorded). Some clones in this sample may be carry-over from other donors' samples.

For this clonotype: The junction does not match germline at one end; this may be a read error. The genes are TRBV2 and TRBJ2-3, with D perhaps TRBD1 (5 bases). The CDR3 contains 13 residues. The germline gives CDR1 SNHLY, CDR2 FYNNEI. This CDR3 is CVSSWTLTDTQYF. CDR3 bases: TGTGTCAGCAGCTGGACACTTACAGATACGCAGTATTTT.

This clonotype was seen a handful of times. The genes are TRBV7-8 and TRBJ2-2, with 9 positions matching TRBD2. The germline CDR1 and CDR2 sequences are SGHVS and FQNEAQ. This CDR3 is built from 17 residues. Trimming removed 0 bases from V and 9 bases from J; junction bases left unmatched: 11. CDR3 DNA sequence: TGTGCCAGCAGCTTAGCAACTCGCGGGGGGGCGAGGCGGGAGCTGTTTTTT. Translating gives CASSLATRGGARRELFF. Full variable domain (remainder filled in from reference TRBV7-8 and TRBJ2-2): GAGVSQSPRYKVAKRGQDVALRCDPISGHVSLFWYQQALGQGPEFLTYFQNEAQLDKSGLPSDRFFAERPEGSVSTLKIQRTQQEDSAVYLCASSLATRGGARRELFFGEGSRLTVL.

This sequence joins TRBV7-2 and TRBJ2-3, with a weak D call TRBD2 (5 bases). There are 14 residues in the CDR3. V lost 7 bases and J 3 bases, leaving 14 bases between the germline ends. Germline values: CDR1 SGHTA, CDR2 FQGNSA. The CDR3 DNA reads as TGTGCCAGCATGTCGGCGAGGGTTACAGATACGCAGTATTTT. Its protein product is CASMSARVTDTQYF.

The CDR3 protein is CSVELSTDTQYF. CDR3 DNA: TGCAGCGTGGAGCTAAGCACAGATACGCAGTATTTT. The V gene is TRBV29-1, the J gene TRBJ2-3; D is unclear. The CDR3 is made up of 12 amino acids. Looked up from germline, CDR1 is SQVTM and CDR2 is ANQGSEA. Between the trimmed V and J ends, which lost 6 bases and 0 bases, there was a span of 7 bases.

Ten or more counts support this clonotype. The chain uses TRBV5-4 and TRBJ2-3; TRBD1 matches at 10 bases. Germline V gene lookup returns CDR1 SGHNT and CDR2 YYREEE (reference sequence). With V trimmed by 6 bases and J by 4 bases, 8 bases remained unmatched. The CDR3 runs 15 residues. CDR3 sequence: CASMQGQGLADTQYF. CDR3 DNA sequence: TGTGCCAGCATGCAGGGACAGGGGTTAGCAGATACGCAGTATTTT.

There are many counts of this clonotype. J is TRBJ2-7 and V is TRBV19, with 13 nucleotides matching TRBD2. The germline CDR1 and CDR2 sequences are LNHDA and SQIVND (reference sequence). V shed 5 bases, J shed 4 bases, and the junction held 8 bases outside the gene matches. CDR3 length: 16 amino acids. Written as DNA, the CDR3 is TGTGCCAGTAGTCCTGGACTAGCGGGAGTTCGTTACGAGCAGTACTTC. Translation: CASSPGLAGVRYEQYF.

The chain joins TRBV4-3 to TRBJ2-7; no clear D gene. Trimming took off 0 bases at V and 0 bases at J, with 12 bases between the two ends. Germline V lookup: CDR1 LGHNA, CDR2 YSLEER. The CDR3 is made up of 16 amino acids. For the CDR3, the DNA is TGCGCCAGCAGCCAAGATTTCAGGAGTACCTCCTACGAGCAGTACTTC. It specifies CASSQDFRSTSYEQYF.

This rearrangement joins TRBV15 to TRBJ1-3, with D perhaps TRBD1 (6 bases). The ends were cut back, 0 bases at V and 2 bases at J, with 8 bases in the middle. The CDR3 totals 15 residues. CDR1 LNHNV and CDR2 YYDKDF come from the germline V gene (reference sequence). The CDR3 spells CATSRDQGTGNTIYF. In nucleotides, the CDR3 is TGTGCCACCAGCAGAGATCAGGGGACTGGAAACACCATATATTTT.

The chain links TRBV2 to TRBJ1-1, with TRBD1 identical over 9 bases. The CDR3 is 13 amino acids. Germline V gene sequence: CDR1 SNHLY, CDR2 FYNNEI. After removal of 2 bases from V and 8 bases from J, the junction contained 3 bases not matched to a gene. For the CDR3, the DNA is TGTGCCAGCAGTGAAAGCGGACAGGGGGAAGCTTTCTTT. Translated, it gives CASSESGQGEAFF.